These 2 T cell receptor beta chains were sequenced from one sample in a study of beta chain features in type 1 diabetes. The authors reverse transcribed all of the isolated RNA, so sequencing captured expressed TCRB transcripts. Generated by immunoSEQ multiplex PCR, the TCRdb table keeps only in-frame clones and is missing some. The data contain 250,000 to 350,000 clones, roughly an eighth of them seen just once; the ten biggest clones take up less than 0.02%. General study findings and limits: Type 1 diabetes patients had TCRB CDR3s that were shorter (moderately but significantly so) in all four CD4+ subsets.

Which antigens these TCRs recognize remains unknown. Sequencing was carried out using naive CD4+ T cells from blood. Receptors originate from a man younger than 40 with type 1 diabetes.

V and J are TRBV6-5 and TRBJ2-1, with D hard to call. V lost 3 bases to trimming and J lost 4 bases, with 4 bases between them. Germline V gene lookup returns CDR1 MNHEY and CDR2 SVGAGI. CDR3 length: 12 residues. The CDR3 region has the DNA TGTGCCAGCAGTTATCAATACAATGAGCAGTTCTTC. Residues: CASSYQYNEQFF.

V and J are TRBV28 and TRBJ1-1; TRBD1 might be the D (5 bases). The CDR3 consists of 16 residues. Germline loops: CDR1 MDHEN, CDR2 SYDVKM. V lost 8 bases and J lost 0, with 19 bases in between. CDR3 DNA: TGTGCCAGCGATGACAGCCCTCCTCCCATGAACACTGAAGCTTTCTTT. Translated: CASDDSPPPMNTEAFF.